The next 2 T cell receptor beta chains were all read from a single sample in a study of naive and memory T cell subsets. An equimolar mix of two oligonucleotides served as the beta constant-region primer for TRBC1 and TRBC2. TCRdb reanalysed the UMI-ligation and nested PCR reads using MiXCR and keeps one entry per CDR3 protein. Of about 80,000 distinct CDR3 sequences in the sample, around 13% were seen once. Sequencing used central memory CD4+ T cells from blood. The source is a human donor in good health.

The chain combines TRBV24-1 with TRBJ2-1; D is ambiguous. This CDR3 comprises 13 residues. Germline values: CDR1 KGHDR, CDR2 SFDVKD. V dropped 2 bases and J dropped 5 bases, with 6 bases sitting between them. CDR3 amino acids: CATSDSWNNEQFF. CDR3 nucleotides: TGTGCCACCAGTGATTCTTGGAACAATGAGCAGTTCTTC.

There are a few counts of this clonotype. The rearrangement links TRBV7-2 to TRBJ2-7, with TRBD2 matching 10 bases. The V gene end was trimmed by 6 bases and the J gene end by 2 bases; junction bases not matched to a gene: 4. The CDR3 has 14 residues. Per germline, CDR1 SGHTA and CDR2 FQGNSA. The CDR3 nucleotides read TGTGCCAGCAGACGGAGCGGGGGGGCCTACGAGCAGTACTTC. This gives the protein CASRRSGGAYEQYF.